These 17 T cell receptor beta chains were sequenced from one sample in a study of blood T cell repertoires in COVID-19. Clones were sequenced by immunoSEQ multiplex PCR, and TCRdb holds only the in-frame ones, with some missing. Found here are over 65,000 clones, 86% of them singletons; the top ten hold roughly 30%. The sequencing input was peripheral blood. These receptors all stem from a man aged 50-59 years with active or convalescent COVID-19.

The chain has TRBV7-6 and TRBJ2-7, with no clear D. This CDR3 has 15 amino acids. Germline V gene lookup returns CDR1 SGHVS and CDR2 FNYEAQ. Trimming left V 5 bases short and J 2 bases short, with 16 bases between. The CDR3 region is CASSPYLAATYEQYF. In DNA form, the CDR3 reads TGTGCCAGCAGCCCCTACTTAGCAGCGACCTACGAGCAGTACTTC.

The chain combines TRBV10-2 with TRBJ1-4; 9 bases fit TRBD1. From germline, CDR1 is WSHSY and CDR2 SAAADI. Germline trimming cut 8 bases from V and 7 bases from J; bases unmatched to any gene: 14. The CDR3 extends over 16 amino acids. The CDR3 region is CASPGTGQMRVEKLFF. For the CDR3, the DNA is TGCGCCAGCCCCGGGACAGGGCAGATGAGAGTTGAAAAACTGTTTTTT.

The chain couples TRBV24-1 to TRBJ2-3; D gene ambiguous. CDR1 and CDR2 (germline): KGHDR, SFDVKD. Trimming removed 7 bases at V and 0 bases at J, with 4 bases between. The length of the CDR3 is 12 residues. This CDR3 reads CATSGSTDTQYF. In nucleotides, the CDR3 is TGTGCCACCAGCGGGAGCACAGATACGCAGTATTTT.

V usage is TRBV19 and J usage is TRBJ2-2, with TRBD2 as a possible D gene (5 bases). Trimming took off 4 bases at V and 4 bases at J, with 13 bases between the two ends. CDR1 and CDR2 from the germline V gene are LNHDA and SQIVND (reference sequence). This CDR3 is 15 amino acids long. This CDR3 reads CASSTLTSPTGELFF. CDR3 coding DNA: TGTGCCAGTAGTACCCTCACTAGTCCCACCGGGGAGCTGTTTTTT.

This chain joins TRBV20-1 and TRBJ2-1; D may be TRBD2 (6 bases). The germline V gene has CDR1 DFQATT and CDR2 SNEGSKA (reference sequence). Trimming cost V 3 bases and J 9 bases, with 9 bases left between them. The CDR3 covers 11 residues. The CDR3 loop is CSASYGGEQFF. The DNA for the CDR3 is TGCAGTGCTAGTTACGGGGGTGAGCAGTTCTTC.

V gene TRBV11-2 combines with J gene TRBJ1-3, with D maybe TRBD1 (5 bases). The germline gives CDR1 SGHAT, CDR2 FQNNGV. CDR3 size: 18 residues. The germline V and J ends were trimmed by 3 bases and 0 bases, with 18 bases remaining between them. In DNA form, the CDR3 reads TGTGCCAGCAGCTTCCCCGGGGGAGGGACCTTCTCTGGAAACACCATATATTTT. As protein: CASSFPGGGTFSGNTIYF. Combining the CDR3 with reference TRBV11-2 and TRBJ1-3 gives the whole variable domain EAGVAQSPRYKIIEKRQSVAFWCNPISGHATLYWYQQILGQGPKLLIQFQNNGVVDDSQLPKDRFSAERLKGVDSTLKIQPAKLEDSAVYLCASSFPGGGTFSGNTIYFGEGSWLTVV.

For this clone: This same CDR3 is encoded by further DNA sequences in the sample. The gene calls are TRBV29-1 and TRBJ2-7; 7 bases fit TRBD2. Germline CDR1 SQVTM, CDR2 ANQGSEA. The CDR3 is 13 residues long. J gave up 0 bases and V 4 bases, and 3 bases lay outside the gene matches. The DNA for the CDR3 is TGCAGCGTTGCTAGCGGAAGCTCCTACGAGCAGTACTTC. This codes for CSVASGSSYEQYF.

This chain connects TRBV14 to TRBJ2-3, with TRBD2 identical over 11 bases. The CDR3 extends over 17 amino acids. The J segment lost 4 bases and the V segment lost 1 base, leaving 7 bases of the junction unmatched. Per germline, CDR1 SGHDN and CDR2 FVKESK. The CDR3 loop reads CASSQGIAGGHADTQYF. CDR3 DNA: TGTGCCAGCAGCCAAGGGATAGCGGGGGGGCACGCAGATACGCAGTATTTT.

This clone was observed once. The rearrangement joins TRBV27 to TRBJ2-7, with TRBD2 identical over 7 bases. Per germline, CDR1 MNHEY and CDR2 SMNVEV (reference sequence). There are 15 residues in the CDR3. V lost 3 bases and J lost 1; bases outside the gene matches: 6. CDR3 protein: CASSFSSGYSYEQYF. The DNA for the CDR3 is TGTGCCAGCAGTTTTTCTAGCGGCTATTCCTACGAGCAGTACTTC.

V is TRBV5-1 and J is TRBJ1-5; the D gene is possibly TRBD1 (5 bases). Germline assignment: CDR1 SGHRS and CDR2 YFSETQ. This CDR3 contains 14 residues. V was trimmed by 0 bases and J by 6 bases, leaving 10 bases between them. CDR3 sequence: CASSLDGAAQPQHF. The CDR3 DNA reads as TGCGCCAGCAGCTTGGATGGGGCAGCTCAGCCCCAGCATTTT.

This sequence joins TRBV18 and TRBJ1-1; no firm D call. CDR1 is KGHSH and CDR2 is LQKENI in the germline V gene. The CDR3 is 14 residues long. Deletions cut 1 base from V and 3 bases from J, with 9 bases between. The CDR3, as DNA: TGTGCCAGCTCACCACTTCCGGTAGACACTGAAGCTTTCTTT. Encoded protein: CASSPLPVDTEAFF.

V and J are TRBV10-1 and TRBJ2-2, with 9 bases lining up with TRBD1. V lost 10 bases to trimming and J lost 2 bases; unmatched junction nucleotides: 5. The CDR3 is made up of 14 amino acids. Per germline, CDR1 WNHNN and CDR2 SYGVQD (reference sequence). CDR3 sequence (DNA): TGCGCCACCGAACAGGGGGCAAACACCGGGGAGCTGTTTTTT. It encodes CATEQGANTGELFF.

The chain uses TRBV7-9 and TRBJ1-4, with TRBD1 matching over 9 bases. J was trimmed by 7 bases and V by 5 bases; bases with no gene match: 5. This CDR3 region has 14 residues. The germline gives CDR1 SEHNR, CDR2 FQNEAQ (reference sequence). CDR3 loop: CASSATGGREKLFF. As DNA, the CDR3 is TGTGCCAGCAGCGCCACAGGGGGCCGTGAAAAACTGTTTTTT.

This rearrangement joins TRBV12-3 or TRBV12-4 to TRBJ2-2, with 8 bases that match TRBD2. The CDR3 runs 13 residues. The J segment lost 7 bases and the V segment lost 6 bases, leaving 4 bases of the junction unmatched. CDR3 in amino acids: CASSPTSVGELFF. CDR3 nucleotides: TGTGCCAGCAGCCCGACTAGCGTCGGGGAGCTGTTTTTT.

This sequence joins TRBV5-4 and TRBJ2-7, with 8 positions matching TRBD1. V lost 4 bases to trimming and J lost 5 bases; unmatched junction nucleotides: 8. The germline gives CDR1 SGHNT, CDR2 YYREEE (reference sequence). CDR3 length: 14 amino acids. For the CDR3, the DNA is TGTGCCAGCAGCCCAGGACAGGGTGGTGACGAGCAGTACTTC. This translates into CASSPGQGGDEQYF.

This chain joins TRBV9 and TRBJ2-7; maybe TRBD2 (6 bases). CDR1 SGDLS and CDR2 YYNGEE come from the germline V gene. There are 13 residues in the CDR3. V was pared by 3 bases and J by 3 bases, with 10 bases between. CDR3 sequence reads: CASSGRVGYEQYF. In DNA form, the CDR3 reads TGTGCCAGCAGCGGGAGGGTCGGCTACGAGCAGTACTTC. Full variable domain (outside the CDR3, taken from reference TRBV9 and TRBJ2-7): DSGVTQTPKHLITATGQRVTLRCSPRSGDLSVYWYQQSLDQGLQFLIQYYNGEERAKGNILERFSAQQFPDLHSELNLSSLELGDSALYFCASSGRVGYEQYFGPGTRLTVT.

This chain links TRBV4-1 with TRBJ2-5; possibly TRBD2 for D (5 bases). The germline CDR1 and CDR2 sequences are MGHRA and YSYEKL. This CDR3 comprises 13 residues. V was cut by 6 bases and J by 1 base, with 9 bases left in between. This CDR3 reads CASSRLPQETQYF. In nucleotides, the CDR3 is TGCGCCAGCAGTCGACTACCCCAAGAGACCCAGTACTTC.